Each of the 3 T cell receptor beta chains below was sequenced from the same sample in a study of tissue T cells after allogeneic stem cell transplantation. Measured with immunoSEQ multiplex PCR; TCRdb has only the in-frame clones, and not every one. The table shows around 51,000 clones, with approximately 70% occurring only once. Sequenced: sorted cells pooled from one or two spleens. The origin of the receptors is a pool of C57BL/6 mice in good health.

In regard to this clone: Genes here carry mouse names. CDR3 DNA, as far as it was read: TGTGCCAGCAGTATCGCAGATTATGAACAGTAC. Translation: CASSIADYEQY. The entire CDR3 sequence reads CASSIADYEQYF. The genes are TRBV19 and TRBJ2-7; D is unresolved. The read ends 1 residue before the CDR3 terminus; that terminus is restored from the germline J gene. V lost 2 bases and J lost 4, with 7 bases in between. CDR3 length: 12 residues. From germline, CDR1 is FNHDT and CDR2 SITEND (reference sequence).

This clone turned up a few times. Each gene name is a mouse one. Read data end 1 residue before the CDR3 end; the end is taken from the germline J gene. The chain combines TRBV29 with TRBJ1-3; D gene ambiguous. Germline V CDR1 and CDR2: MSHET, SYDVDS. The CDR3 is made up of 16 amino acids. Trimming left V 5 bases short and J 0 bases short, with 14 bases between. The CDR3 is CASSHLTGNSGNTLYF. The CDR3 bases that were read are TGTGCTAGCAGTCACCTCACGGGGAATTCTGGAAATACGCTCTAT.

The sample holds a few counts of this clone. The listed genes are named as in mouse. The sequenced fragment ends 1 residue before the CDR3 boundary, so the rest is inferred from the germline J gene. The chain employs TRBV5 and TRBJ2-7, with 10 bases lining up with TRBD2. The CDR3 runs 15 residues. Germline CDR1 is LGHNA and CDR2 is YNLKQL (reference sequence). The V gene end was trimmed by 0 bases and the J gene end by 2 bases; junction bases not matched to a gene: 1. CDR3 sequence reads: CASSQDWGGAYEQYF. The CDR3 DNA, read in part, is TGTGCCAGCAGCCAAGACTGGGGGGGCGCCTATGAACAGTAC.